The 7 T cell receptor beta chains given below trace back to one sample, sequenced in a study of cytomegalovirus exposure and HLA in healthy donors. The assay was immunoSEQ multiplex PCR, and TCRdb's table has in-frame clones only and misses some. The sample lists approximately 300,000 clones, about nine tenths occurring once. The sequenced sample was PBMCs. Receptor source: a young woman in good health and CMV-seronegative.

The sample holds one count of this clone. This chain connects TRBV4-3 to TRBJ1-4, with TRBD1 matching 7 bases. J gave up 5 bases and V 0 bases, and 12 bases lay outside the gene matches. CDR1 LGHNA and CDR2 YSLEER come from the germline V gene. This CDR3 comprises 18 residues. DNA for the CDR3: TGCGCCAGCAGCCAAGACCCCACCCGGACAGGCGGAAATGAAAAACTGTTTTTT. It translates to CASSQDPTRTGGNEKLFF.

The gene calls are TRBV6-5 and TRBJ2-7; D unclear. The CDR3 extends over 12 amino acids. V was cut by 4 bases and J by 0 bases, with 4 bases left in between. Germline V gene sequence: CDR1 MNHEY, CDR2 SVGAGI. The chain's CDR3 is CASSSISYEQYF. The CDR3 DNA reads TGTGCCAGCAGTTCTATCTCCTACGAGCAGTACTTC.

This clone was picked up one time. The rearrangement links TRBV7-9 to TRBJ1-2; a possible D gene is TRBD1 (6 bases). V gave up 3 bases and J gave up 7 bases, with 9 bases separating them. CDR1 and CDR2 (germline): SEHNR, FQNEAQ (reference sequence). The CDR3 runs to 12 residues. CDR3 residues: CASSFDRFGYTF. The CDR3 region has the DNA TGTGCCAGCAGCTTCGACAGGTTTGGCTACACCTTC.

The chain combines TRBV15 with TRBJ2-7; 11 bases are a match to TRBD1. V was pared by 5 bases and J by 5 bases, with 5 bases of the junction left unmatched. The CDR3 is 14 amino acids. Germline-derived CDR1 and CDR2 are LNHNV and YYDKDF (reference sequence). The chain's CDR3 is CATSGRDRGNEQYF. CDR3 DNA: TGTGCCACCAGCGGCCGGGACAGGGGGAACGAGCAGTACTTC.

V and J are TRBV18 and TRBJ2-3, with 8 bases matching TRBD2. Germline CDR1 and CDR2: KGHSH and LQKENI. The V and J ends lost 6 bases and 0 bases, in that order; junction bases with no gene match: 5. The CDR3 covers 15 residues. The CDR3 DNA reads as TGTGCCAGCTCCCCCGGGGGGGGGAGCACAGATACGCAGTATTTT. It encodes CASSPGGGSTDTQYF.

The rearrangement links TRBV6-6 to TRBJ1-3; D is uncertain. Germline lookup yields CDR1 MNHNY and CDR2 SVGAGI (reference sequence). V lost 7 bases, J lost 4 bases, and 14 bases lay in between. The CDR3 runs to 14 residues. This CDR3 reads CASNPLAGGNTIYF. DNA for the CDR3: TGTGCCAGCAACCCTCTGGCGGGGGGAAACACCATATATTTT.

A single count supports this clone. V is TRBV29-1 and J is TRBJ1-1; D might be TRBD1 (6 bases). There are 13 residues in the CDR3. The V end was cut by 7 bases, the J end by 0 bases, with 12 bases between. CDR1 and CDR2 (germline): SQVTM, ANQGSEA. The CDR3 here is CSGGQPMNTEAFF. CDR3 DNA: TGCAGCGGTGGACAGCCCATGAACACTGAAGCTTTCTTT.